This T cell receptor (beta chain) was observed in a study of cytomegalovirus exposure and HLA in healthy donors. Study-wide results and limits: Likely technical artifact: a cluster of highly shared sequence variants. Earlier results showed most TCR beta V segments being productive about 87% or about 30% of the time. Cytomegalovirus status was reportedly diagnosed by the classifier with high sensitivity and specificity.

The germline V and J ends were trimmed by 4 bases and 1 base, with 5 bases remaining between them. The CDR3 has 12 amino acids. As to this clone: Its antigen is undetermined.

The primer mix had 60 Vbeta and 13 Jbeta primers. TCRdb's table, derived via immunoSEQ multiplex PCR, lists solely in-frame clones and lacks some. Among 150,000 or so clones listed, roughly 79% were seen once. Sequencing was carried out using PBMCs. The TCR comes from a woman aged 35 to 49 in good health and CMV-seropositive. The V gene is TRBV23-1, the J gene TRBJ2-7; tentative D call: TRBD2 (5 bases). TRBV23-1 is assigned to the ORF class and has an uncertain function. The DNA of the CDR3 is TGCGCCAGCAGTCGAGGGTCCTACGAGCAGTACTTC. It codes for CASSRGSYEQYF.